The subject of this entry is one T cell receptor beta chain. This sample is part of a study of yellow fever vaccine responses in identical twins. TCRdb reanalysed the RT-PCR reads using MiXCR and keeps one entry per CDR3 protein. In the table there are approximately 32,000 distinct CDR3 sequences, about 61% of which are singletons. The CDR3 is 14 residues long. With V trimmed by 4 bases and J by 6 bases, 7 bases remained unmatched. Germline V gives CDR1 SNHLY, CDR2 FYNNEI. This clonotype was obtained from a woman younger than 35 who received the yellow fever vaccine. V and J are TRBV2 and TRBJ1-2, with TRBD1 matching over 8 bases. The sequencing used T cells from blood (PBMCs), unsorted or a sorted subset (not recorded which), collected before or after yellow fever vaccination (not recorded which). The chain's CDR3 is CASSGTGRWDGYTF. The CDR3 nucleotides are TGTGCCAGCAGTGGGACAGGGAGGTGGGATGGCTACACCTTC. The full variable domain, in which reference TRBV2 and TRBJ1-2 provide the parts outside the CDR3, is EPEVTQTPSHQVTQMGQEVILRCVPISNHLYFYWYRQILGQKVEFLVSFYNNEISEKSEIFDDQFSVERPDGSNFTLKIRSTKLEDSAMYFCASSGTGRWDGYTFGSGTRLTVV.